This record covers a single TCR beta chain. Germline loops: CDR1 PRHDT, CDR2 FYEKMQ (reference sequence). V lost 8 bases, J lost 5 bases, and 7 bases lay in between. This CDR3 is 10 amino acids long. These data come from a study of blood T cell repertoires in COVID-19. Study overall: Sites in the United States, Italy and Spain provided acute and convalescent COVID-19 samples. T cells, B-cell-depleted T cells, or PBMCs provided the cDNA or gDNA that served as material.

In the study's own analysis: Counts of nucleated cells, estimated from reference gene primer amplification, were obtained. TCRdb keeps only in-frame clones here, not all; method: immunoSEQ multiplex PCR. From that table come the V and J calls and clone size; the DNA was used to work out D and trimming. Among 95,000 to 150,000 clones listed, 82% were seen once. The TCR sequence derives from a woman aged 65 to 85 with acute or convalescent COVID-19. Sequences were obtained from peripheral blood. The J gene is TRBJ2-7, the V gene TRBV13; D is unclear. CDR3 nucleotides: TGTGCCAGCCGGTCCAACGAGCAGTACGTC. Translating it yields CASRSNEQYV.